This T cell receptor beta chain was obtained from a study of blood T cell repertoires in COVID-19. In the study overall: From the United States, Italy and Spain came samples of acute and convalescent COVID-19. PBMCs, B-cell-depleted T cells, or T cells were the source of the cDNA or gDNA that made up the material.

The data were produced by immunoSEQ multiplex PCR, yet TCRdb's version contains in-frame clones alone and is incomplete. The repertoire holds 150,000 to 200,000 clones, with about 80% as singletons. The CDR3 runs 15 residues. The germline V and J ends were trimmed by 2 bases and 10 bases, with 17 bases remaining between them. Germline loops: CDR1 LGHDT, CDR2 YNNKEL (reference sequence). What was sequenced was PBMCs or T cells enriched from blood (not recorded which). The receptor's source is a woman aged 55-69 years with acute COVID-19. V and J are TRBV3-1 (or the pseudogene TRBV3-2) and TRBJ1-4; TRBD1 might be the D (5 bases). CDR3 sequence reads: CASSQSTGGLGKLFF. In DNA form, the CDR3 reads TGTGCCAGCAGCCAAAGTACAGGTGGGCTCGGAAAACTGTTTTTT.